The T cell receptor (beta chain) described here comes from a study of CXCR3-negative and CXCR3-positive naive CD8 T cells. Study findings and constraints: From TRB CDR3 properties, TCR strength was inferred; surface CD5 did not differ between naive subsets. Cryopreservation partially decreased CXCR3 expression, and most assays used fresh PBMCs. Comparably high diversity was seen in both naive subsets, and much lower diversity in memory CD8+ cells.

The sorting of each CD8+ T cell subset was done in triplicate, at over 250,000 cells each. Via 5' RACE with UMI labels, TRB cDNA libraries were prepared. TCRdb reanalyzed the 5' RACE reads and collapses them to one entry per CDR3 protein, without DNA. The ten top clones account for over 15%, within a sample of approximately 20,000 distinct CDR3 sequences. CDR1 LGHNA and CDR2 YNFKEQ come from the germline V gene. The CDR3 is 15 residues long. As for this clonotype: Its specificity is unknown.

Sequenced input: memory CD8+ T cells from blood. The rearrangement joins TRBV4-2 to TRBJ2-1; TCRdb's D gene call, TRBD2, goes unchecked for lack of DNA. The receptor comes from a human donor in good health. Some clones in this sample may be carry-over from other donors' samples. This CDR3 reads CASSQEVASGTEQFF.